This TCR beta chain was identified during a study of blood T cell repertoires in COVID-19 (dated by TCRdb to about 2020). For the study in its entirety: Collaborator samples came from the United States, Italy and Spain and covered acute and convalescent phases of COVID-19. The material from the prospective study consisted of cDNA or gDNA derived from T cells, B-cell-depleted T cells, or PBMCs. Subjects who had been exposed to COVID-19, were actively infected with it, or had recovered from it provided the deeply sampled blood TCRbeta repertoires that made up the dataset. The repertoires were released in a freely available public database intended as a resource for research on the immune response to SARS-CoV-2. Samples were obtained from the ongoing ImmuneRACE study (first 160 participants) and from 1,254 subjects provided by 6 global collaborators. A de-identified subject ID, COVID-19 status, age in years and sex were almost always included in the sample metadata. Where available, HLA class I and class II types were taken from metadata supplied by the sample provider and were not determined by assay-based typing. Broader findings and caveats from the paper: Clinical and demographic metadata were provided uncurated, with the amount varying by source and participant.

TCRbeta CDR3 regions were amplified from genomic DNA using the immunoSEQ Assay, a bias-controlled multiplex PCR. As for the original processing: Nucleated cell counts per sample were estimated from amplification of reference gene primers within the assay. To quantify the absolute abundance of each unique TCRbeta CDR3 rearrangement, sequence reads were collapsed and filtered. Productive Simpson clonality was computed per sample as the square root of Simpson's diversity index over productive rearrangements. TCRdb limited this immuneACCESS table to in-frame rearrangements with V and J called. A share of clones is missing; checked studies link under half to unresolved V genes, and the rest is unexplained. V, J and clone size are taken as reported in that table, and D and trimming were inferred from the DNA itself. The sample includes hundreds of thousands of clones, with around 87% observed a single time. The ten largest clonotypes hold approximately 1% of the sample.

Participants in the prospective study were aged roughly 18 to 89 years, lived in about two dozen United States geographic areas, and enrolled through a virtual design. In the prospective study, cohorts were assigned on the basis of participant-reported clinical history obtained from a screening survey and a study questionnaire. For ImmuneRACE Cohort 3, a participant was defined as recovered based on two consecutive negative NP/OP PCR tests, clearance by a healthcare professional, or resolution of symptoms. In the prospective study, mobile phlebotomists collected whole blood, serum and a nasopharyngeal or oropharyngeal swab from each participant. Over an approximately 2-month period, participants in the prospective study had the option of providing additional blood draws and questionnaires. Prospective study blood samples were shipped either frozen or at room temperature before DNA extraction. Reading the germline V gene gives CDR1 MNHNS and CDR2 SASEGT. The CDR3 numbers 16 residues from cysteine through phenylalanine. Only the CDR3 part of the read is kept: 48 bases, read in frame from the first base. Trimming takes 2 bases from V and 5 bases from J, and the germline ends sit 18 bases apart.

Concerning this clone: No cognate antigen has been identified for it. Within one base of it there is no much larger clone, and no base qualities were kept.

Material for sequencing was PBMCs or T cells enriched from blood (not recorded which). This TCR was recovered from a man aged 18 to 29 who had recovered from COVID-19. Here the chain combines TRBV6-1 and TRBJ2-5; the D segment could be TRBD2, given 5 matching bases. The CDR3 region: CASSENSWISGETQYF. In nucleotides, the sequence is TGTGCCAGCAGTGAAAATTCTTGGATAAGCGGCGAGACCCAGTACTTC.